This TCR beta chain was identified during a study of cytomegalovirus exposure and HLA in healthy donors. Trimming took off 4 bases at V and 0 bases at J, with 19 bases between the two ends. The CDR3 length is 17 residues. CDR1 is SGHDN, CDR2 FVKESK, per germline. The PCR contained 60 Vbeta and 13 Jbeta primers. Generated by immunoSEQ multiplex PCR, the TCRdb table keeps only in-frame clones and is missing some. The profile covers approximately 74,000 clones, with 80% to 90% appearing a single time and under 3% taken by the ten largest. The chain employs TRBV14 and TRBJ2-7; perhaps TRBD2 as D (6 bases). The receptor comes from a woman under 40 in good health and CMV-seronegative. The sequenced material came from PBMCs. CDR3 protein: CASSRGPSGGVSYEQYF. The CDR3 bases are TGTGCCAGCAGCCGAGGCCCTAGTGGCGGGGTCTCCTACGAGCAGTACTTC.